These 18 T cell receptor beta chains came from one sample sequenced in a study of cytomegalovirus exposure and HLA in healthy donors. The PCR employed 60 Vbeta primers together with 13 Jbeta primers. Some clones are missing from TCRdb's copy, which holds only in-frame ones; the method was immunoSEQ multiplex PCR. The table has about 120,000 clones, 75% to 90% seen once. What was sequenced was PBMCs. The receptors derive from a man between 50 and 59 years old in good health and CMV-seronegative.

This chain joins TRBV27 and TRBJ2-2; D is uncertain. The CDR3 consists of 12 residues. The germline V and J ends were trimmed by 7 bases and 1 base, with 4 bases remaining between them. Germline lookup yields CDR1 MNHEY and CDR2 SMNVEV (reference sequence). The CDR3 region has the DNA TGTGCCAGCACCCAGAACACCGGGGAGCTGTTTTTT. Translation: CASTQNTGELFF.

The V and J genes are TRBV28 and TRBJ2-7; TRBD2 aligns across 12 bases. Germline CDR1 reads MDHEN; CDR2 reads SYDVKM. The ends lost 5 bases at V and 1 base at J; junction bases unmatched: 6. This CDR3 spans 16 amino acids. The CDR3 here is CASSLNLAGGSYEQYF. The CDR3 DNA sequence: TGTGCCAGCAGTCTAAATCTAGCGGGGGGGTCCTACGAGCAGTACTTC.

V usage is TRBV5-4 and J usage is TRBJ2-1; 9 bases align to TRBD2. The junction had 3 bases not matched to a gene; V was cut back by 1 base and J by 4 bases. Germline V gives CDR1 SGHNT, CDR2 YYREEE (reference sequence). The CDR3 extends over 15 amino acids. The DNA of the CDR3 is TGTGCCAGCAGCTTGCCCAGCGGGGGGTACAATGAGCAGTTCTTC. It codes for CASSLPSGGYNEQFF.

This chain uses TRBV6-4 with TRBJ1-1, with TRBD1 matching over 8 bases. The V segment lost 4 bases and the J segment 3 bases; nucleotides outside the gene matches: 1. CDR3 size: 13 residues. Germline lookup yields CDR1 MRHNA and CDR2 SNTAGT. The CDR3 loop is CASSAQGDTEAFF. The CDR3 DNA reads TGTGCCAGCAGTGCACAGGGGGACACTGAAGCTTTCTTT.

The rearrangement uses TRBV9 and TRBJ2-2; 10 nucleotides agree with TRBD2. From germline, CDR1 is SGDLS and CDR2 YYNGEE. The CDR3 is made up of 17 amino acids. The V gene end was trimmed by 2 bases and the J gene end by 5 bases; junction bases not matched to a gene: 9. The CDR3 spells CASSVESGRAATGELFF. As DNA, the CDR3 is TGTGCCAGCAGCGTCGAGAGCGGGAGGGCCGCAACCGGGGAGCTGTTTTTT.

There are a few counts of this clone. V is TRBV6-4 and J is TRBJ2-2; the match to TRBD1 covers 8 bases. CDR3 length: 15 residues. Germline CDR1 MRHNA, CDR2 SNTAGT. Trimming at V came to 2 bases and at J to 1 base, leaving 0 bases not matched to a gene. The CDR3 loop reads CASSDGTGNTGELFF. CDR3 nucleotide sequence: TGTGCCAGCAGTGACGGGACAGGGAACACCGGGGAGCTGTTTTTT.

The sample holds a few counts of this clone. The chain links TRBV9 to TRBJ1-2; 8 nucleotides agree with TRBD1. Germline CDR1 and CDR2: SGDLS and YYNGEE. With 2 bases clipped from V and 4 bases from J, the junction kept 4 bases outside the gene matches. CDR3 length: 14 residues. The CDR3 DNA reads TGTGCCAGCAGCGTCCGACAGGGGCCCTATGGCTACACCTTC. This translates into CASSVRQGPYGYTF.

V usage is TRBV7-2 and J usage is TRBJ2-7, with 9 positions matching TRBD1. Germline assignment: CDR1 SGHTA and CDR2 FQGNSA. The V gene end was trimmed by 3 bases and the J gene end by 6 bases; junction bases not matched to a gene: 9. This CDR3 spans 15 amino acids. The CDR3 sequence is CASSFPGQGFPEQYF. CDR3 nucleotides: TGTGCCAGCAGCTTCCCGGGACAGGGTTTCCCCGAGCAGTACTTC.

This clone was counted a single time. A junction boundary mismatches the germline segment, possibly from a read error. The V and J genes are TRBV7-7 and TRBJ2-5, with D maybe TRBD1 (6 bases). The CDR3 loop spans 14 amino acids. In germline, CDR1 is SSHAT, CDR2 FNYEAQ (reference sequence). In nucleotides, the CDR3 is TGTGCTAGCAGCCAAGGGTGGGGGCAGGAGACCCAGTACTTC. Encoded protein: CASSQGWGQETQYF.

This clone was counted a few times. The rearrangement links TRBV7-9 to TRBJ1-4; no reliable D call. Germline assignment: CDR1 SEHNR and CDR2 FQNEAQ (reference sequence). The CDR3 runs 15 residues. V was cut by 4 bases and J by 0 bases, with 9 bases left in between. CDR3 nucleotide sequence: TGTGCCAGCAGCTCGAAGGGAGCAACTAATGAAAAACTGTTTTTT. It encodes CASSSKGATNEKLFF.

This clone was seen a single time. The chain carries TRBV13 and TRBJ2-7; D is perhaps TRBD1 (5 bases). This CDR3 is 15 amino acids long. CDR1 and CDR2 from the germline V gene are PRHDT and FYEKMQ (reference sequence). Trimming pared 5 bases from V and 3 bases from J, leaving 17 bases between. In nucleotides, the CDR3 is TGTGCCAGCAGCACTACGACAGAGAGAGTCTACGAGCAGTACTTC. Translating gives CASSTTTERVYEQYF.

CDR3 sequence (DNA): TGTGCCAGCAGTTTAAGCGACTCCTACGAGCAGTACTTC. Its translation is CASSLSDSYEQYF. The chain carries TRBV27 and TRBJ2-7; D ambiguous. There are 13 residues in the CDR3. With 2 bases removed from V and 0 bases from J, the gap between germline ends came to 5 bases. CDR1 is MNHEY, CDR2 SMNVEV, per germline (reference sequence).

The gene calls are TRBV2 and TRBJ1-2, with 10 positions matching TRBD1. V lost 9 bases and J lost 7; bases outside the gene matches: 5. Germline lookup yields CDR1 SNHLY and CDR2 FYNNEI. The CDR3 runs 12 residues. The CDR3 DNA sequence: TGTGCCAGTCCTTGGACAGGGGGTGGCTACACCTTC. Translated: CASPWTGGGYTF.

The DNA for the CDR3 is TGTGCCTGGAGTGGGCCGCCGGGGGGCTACACCTTC. Residues: CAWSGPPGGYTF. This chain connects TRBV30 to TRBJ1-2, with unresolved D. Trimming stripped 1 base from V and 8 bases from J, with 11 bases between. CDR1 is GTSNPN, CDR2 SVGIG, per germline (reference sequence). CDR3 length: 12 residues. The full variable domain, with the rest looked up from reference TRBV30 and TRBJ1-2, is SQTIHQWPATLVQPVGSPLSLECTVEGTSNPNLYWYRQAAGRGLQLLFYSVGIGQISSEVPQNLSASRPQDRQFILSSKKLLLSDSGFYLCAWSGPPGGYTFGSGTRLTVV.

This clone has only a few counts. The chain recombines TRBV5-6 with TRBJ2-1; 9 bases are shared with TRBD2. CDR1 and CDR2 (germline): SGHDT, YYEEEE. Germline trimming cut 7 bases from V and 4 bases from J; bases unmatched to any gene: 3. The CDR3 has 13 residues. The CDR3 spells CASQREEYNEQFF. CDR3 bases: TGTGCCAGCCAGCGGGAGGAATACAATGAGCAGTTCTTC.

This clone has a handful of counts. The V call is TRBV6-5, the J call TRBJ2-2; D may be TRBD2 (5 bases). The CDR3 extends over 12 amino acids. V shed 7 bases and J shed 5 bases, with 8 bases lying between them. The germline CDR1 and CDR2 sequences are MNHEY and SVGAGI. CDR3: CASTRGTGELFF. The CDR3, as DNA: TGTGCCAGCACCCGCGGGACCGGGGAGCTGTTTTTT.

The genes are TRBV27 and TRBJ1-1; D gene uncertain. The ends were cut back, 8 bases at V and 0 bases at J, with 13 bases in the middle. The germline V gene has CDR1 MNHEY and CDR2 SMNVEV (reference sequence). The CDR3 runs 14 residues. CDR3 residues: CASWPGLMNTEAFF. The CDR3 region has the DNA TGTGCCAGCTGGCCAGGTTTAATGAACACTGAAGCTTTCTTT.

This chain uses TRBV7-3 with TRBJ2-3; 10 bases map to TRBD2. Trimming removed 2 bases from V and 2 bases from J; junction bases left unmatched: 10. Per germline, CDR1 SGHTA and CDR2 FQGTGA. CDR3 length: 18 amino acids. The CDR3 nucleotides read TGTGCCAGCAGCTTATTCCCGACTAGCGGGCTATCCACAGATACGCAGTATTTT. Its translation is CASSLFPTSGLSTDTQYF.